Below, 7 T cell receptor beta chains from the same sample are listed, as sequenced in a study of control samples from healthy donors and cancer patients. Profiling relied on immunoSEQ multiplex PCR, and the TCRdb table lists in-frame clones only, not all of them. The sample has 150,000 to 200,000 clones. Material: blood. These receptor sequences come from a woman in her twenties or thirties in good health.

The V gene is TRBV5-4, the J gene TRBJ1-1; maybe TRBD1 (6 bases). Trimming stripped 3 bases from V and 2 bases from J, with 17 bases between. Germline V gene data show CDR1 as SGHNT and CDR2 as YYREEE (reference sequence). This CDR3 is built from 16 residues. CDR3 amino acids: CASSSSGEPPNTEAFF. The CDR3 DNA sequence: TGTGCCAGCAGCTCTTCAGGGGAACCGCCCAACACTGAAGCTTTCTTT.

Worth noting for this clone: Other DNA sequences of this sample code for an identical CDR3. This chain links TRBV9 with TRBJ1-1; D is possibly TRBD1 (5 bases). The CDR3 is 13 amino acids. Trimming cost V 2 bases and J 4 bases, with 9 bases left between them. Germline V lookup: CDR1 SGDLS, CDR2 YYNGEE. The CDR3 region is CASSVGGTTEAFF. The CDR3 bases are TGTGCCAGCAGCGTTGGGGGGACCACTGAAGCTTTCTTT.

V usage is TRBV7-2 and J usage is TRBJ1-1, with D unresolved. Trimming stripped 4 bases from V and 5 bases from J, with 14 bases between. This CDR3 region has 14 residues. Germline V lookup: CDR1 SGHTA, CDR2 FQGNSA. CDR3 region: CASSSSTVWTEAFF. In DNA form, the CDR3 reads TGTGCCAGCAGCTCTTCGACCGTTTGGACTGAAGCTTTCTTT.

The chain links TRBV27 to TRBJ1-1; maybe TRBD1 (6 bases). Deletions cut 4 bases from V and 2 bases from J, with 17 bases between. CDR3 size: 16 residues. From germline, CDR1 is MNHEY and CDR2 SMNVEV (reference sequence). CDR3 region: CASSSTKTGVNTEAFF. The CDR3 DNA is TGTGCCAGCAGTTCGACCAAGACAGGCGTTAACACTGAAGCTTTCTTT.

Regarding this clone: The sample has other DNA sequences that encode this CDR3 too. CDR3 sequence reads: CAWSVLGYEQYF. CDR3 sequence (DNA): TGTGCCTGGAGTGTACTCGGCTACGAGCAGTACTTC. The chain couples TRBV30 to TRBJ2-7; D is undetermined. Trimming pared 0 bases from V and 3 bases from J, leaving 6 bases between. The CDR3 runs to 12 residues. Germline assignment: CDR1 GTSNPN and CDR2 SVGIG (reference sequence).

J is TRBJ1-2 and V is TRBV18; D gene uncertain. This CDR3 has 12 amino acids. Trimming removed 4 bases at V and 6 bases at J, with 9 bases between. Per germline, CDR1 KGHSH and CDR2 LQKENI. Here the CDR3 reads CASSLYTDGYTF. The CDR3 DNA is TGTGCCAGCTCACTCTACACGGATGGCTACACCTTC.

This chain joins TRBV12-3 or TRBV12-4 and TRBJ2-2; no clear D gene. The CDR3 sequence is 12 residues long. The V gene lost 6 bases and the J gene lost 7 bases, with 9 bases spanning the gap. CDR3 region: CASRAVGGELFF. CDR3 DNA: TGTGCCAGCAGGGCAGTAGGCGGGGAGCTGTTTTTT.